Included here is one T cell receptor (beta chain) sequence, with context. Germline assignment: CDR1 SGHNT and CDR2 YYREEE (reference sequence). J gave up 2 bases and V 4 bases, and 14 bases lay outside the gene matches. The CDR3 has 18 residues. This record belongs to a study of blood T cell repertoires in COVID-19. Turning to the study itself: PBMCs, B-cell-depleted T cells, or T cells were the source of the cDNA or gDNA that made up the material.

Per the original methods: Using reference gene primer amplification, nucleated cell counts were estimated. Only in-frame clones appear in the TCRdb table, and some are missing; sequencing was by immunoSEQ multiplex PCR. Clone size and V and J calls were adopted from that table, with D and trimming inferred from the DNA. The sample has some 170,000 clones, approximately 85% seen once. Participants came from under 30 US areas, aged roughly 18 to 89 years. Two negative PCRs, clearance, or symptom resolution characterized the recovered Cohort 3 donors. The sequenced material came from PBMCs or T cells enriched from blood (not recorded which). The TCR originated in a man aged 35 to 55 who had recovered from COVID-19. This rearrangement joins TRBV5-4 to TRBJ2-2; 7 bases map to TRBD1. The CDR3 is CASSPIRQGTINTGELFF. The CDR3 DNA follows: TGTGCCAGCAGCCCAATAAGACAGGGAACGATTAACACCGGGGAGCTGTTTTTT.